This TCR beta chain was recovered during a study of OX40 agonist ivuxolimab in advanced cancers. Context from the whole study: Ivuxolimab, which targeted the costimulatory receptor OX40 (CD134), was an agonistic, fully human IgG2 monoclonal antibody. Intravenous ivuxolimab was administered to patients every 2 weeks at six dose levels: 0.01, 0.1, 0.3, 1.5, 3 and 10 mg/kg. Peripheral TCRbeta sequencing was intended to test whether TCR sequence diversity was altered and clonal T-cell expansion was caused by ivuxolimab. The paper covers the monotherapy dose-escalation part of the phase I ivuxolimab trial, which included N of about 51 patients. Of the 50 to 55 dose-escalation patients, hepatocellular carcinoma was present in some 19, melanoma in approximately 15, renal cell carcinoma in 9 and head and neck cancer in 9. Prior anti-PD-1, anti-PD-L1 or anti-CTLA-4 therapy was permitted, and 30% to 45% of dose-escalation patients had received checkpoint inhibitors. Partial responses occurred in three dose-escalation patients: two with cutaneous melanoma and one with hepatocellular carcinoma. In the dose-escalation cohort, 65% to 85% of patients were male, and the mean age was roughly 60 years with a range of roughly 20 to 80.

Overall study outcomes, separate from this receptor: Which antigens the clonally expanded peripheral T cells were specific for was not determined. In the 0.1-3.0 mg/kg groups, partial responders had among the lowest normalized peripheral clonal expansion, particularly in CD8+ T cells. At doses of 0.1 to 3.0 mg/kg, clonal expansion of both CD4+ and CD8+ blood T cells was observed from baseline to week 6. After ivuxolimab, more expanded clones were found on average in CD8+ T cells than in CD4+ T cells. Low levels of normalized T-cell clonal expansion were also shown by some nonresponding patients.

Genomic DNA was extracted from sorted cells for sequencing of the TCRbeta CDR3 region. The immunoSEQ Assay was used to sequence the TCRbeta CDR3 regions. TCRdb stores this immuneACCESS table with in-frame sequences only. Part of the clones is absent; in the studies checked, under half of the shortfall reflects unresolved V genes, and no reason is known for the rest. The sample data list about 60,000 clones, and around 83% of these were observed just once. The ten largest account for approximately 0.7% of the sample. From the cysteine up to the phenylalanine, the CDR3 has a length of 12 residues. The kept DNA is CDR3 alone, 36 bases in frame from the first base. Sequences MDHEN (CDR1) and SYDVKM (CDR2) are obtained from the germline V gene. Trimming takes 7 bases from V and 4 bases from J, and the germline ends sit 8 bases apart. The trial excluded patients who had a history of autoimmune disease or were on systemic immunosuppression. In every dose cohort, peripheral blood was drawn for TCR sequencing at baseline, cycle 4 day 1, and cycle 7 day 1. Samples came from an open-label, multicenter, first-in-human phase I dose-escalation trial of ivuxolimab. Adults with locally advanced or metastatic melanoma, renal cell, hepatocellular, or head and neck squamous cell carcinoma were enrolled in the trial. Before TCR sequencing, CD4+ T cells and CD8+ T cells from peripheral blood were sorted into separate populations.

In the case of this clone: Its recognized antigen is unknown. No clone much larger than this one lies a single base away; base qualities are absent.

The TCR was taken from an adult with an advanced solid tumor such as melanoma, head and neck, liver or kidney cancer. Sequencing used CD4+ or CD8+ T cells sorted from blood, obtained in a trial of the OX40 agonist ivuxolimab. The sequence joins TRBV28 to TRBJ1-5; the D gene is unclear. The CDR3 amino acid sequence is: CASKGINQPQHF. DNA sequence: TGTGCCAGCAAGGGCATTAATCAGCCCCAGCATTTT. The full variable domain, with segments outside the CDR3 supplied by the reference TRBV28 and TRBJ1-5 proteins, appears as DVKVTQSSRYLVKRTGEKVFLECVQDMDHENMFWYRQDPGLGLRLIYFSYDVKMKEKGDIPEGYSVSREKKERFSLILESASTNQTSMYLCASKGINQPQHFGDGTRLSIL.